This T cell receptor (beta chain) was sequenced in a study of cytomegalovirus exposure and HLA in healthy donors. On this clone: Its antigen is not known.

Study-wide findings and caveats: Later, an analysis found that TCR clusters from the first cohort tended to co-occur in the 90 to 150 validation repertoires.

Sequenced by immunoSEQ multiplex PCR; TCRdb stores in-frame clones only, minus some. The sample holds under 300,000 clones, approximately 86% seen once. Trimming removed 1 base from V and 7 bases from J, with 11 bases in between. Per the germline V gene, CDR1 is MNHNS and CDR2 is SASEGT. This CDR3 spans 14 amino acids. The J gene is TRBJ1-5, the V gene TRBV6-1; the D is unclear. The receptor comes from a woman aged 25 to 39 in good health and CMV-seropositive. The sequencing sample was made of PBMCs. This chain's CDR3 is CASSEDSTSQPQHF. In nucleotides, the CDR3 is TGTGCCAGCAGTGAAGACAGCACCTCCCAGCCCCAGCATTTT.